This T cell receptor beta chain is drawn from a study of cytomegalovirus exposure and HLA in healthy donors (dated by TCRdb to the late 2010s). Notes on the research overall: According to an earlier analysis of 587 of the donors, about 179 million T cells yielded over 90 million unique TCR beta sequences and less than 300 Gb of sequence data. Both class I and class II loci were covered by HLA typing, at four-digit resolution. To study patterns of TCR occurrence, a later analysis re-analyzed previously published TCR beta repertoires from around 670 donors and added high-resolution HLA genotyping. An early release that covered roughly 600 HLA-typed donors contained approximately 300 gigabases of sequencing data and tens of millions of unique TCR sequences. Among the approximately 400 genotyped donors, 75% to 90% belonged to the genetic ancestry cluster associated with self-reported Caucasian donors. The study aimed to test whether cataloging public T cell receptors could reveal signatures of past pathogen exposure. Donor age, sex, ethnicity and CMV serostatus were compiled alongside the repertoire data. An earlier analysis of 587 of the donors used high-throughput TCR beta sequencing to judge whether each TCR beta V gene segment behaved as functional or pseudogenic. Across approximately 400 genotyped donors of the cohort, an average of about 240,000 unique TCR beta nucleotide sequences per donor were sequenced, and roughly 17% of those sequences were non-productive. Every discovery cohort repertoire had been produced on one sequencing platform. To predict cytomegalovirus infection status, the study brought together high-throughput TCR immunosequencing, statistical association of individual TCRs with disease status, and machine learning. The number of donors typed differed by locus, with about 629-640 for A, B, C, DRB1 and DQB1, more than 500 for DQA1, approximately 580 for DPA1, and 400 to 490 for DPB1. Because of strong linkage in the cohort, roughly five DR-DQ haplotypes were treated as single units for association and clustering. In addition to the first cohort of several hundred subjects, a separate validation cohort of 120 different subjects was used. In a later genetic analysis, genome-wide SNP genotypes for about 60% of the 666 donors were used, and that subset was treated as a discovery cohort. The study used immunosequencing to profile the T cell repertoires of around 600 subjects and linked those repertoires to cytomegalovirus serostatus. Rather than using new phenotypic data, the later analysis identified candidate immune exposures from TCR beta sequences and from how often those sequences occurred across donors.

To note about this clone: Its antigen remains undetermined. No qualities accompany the bases; no much larger clone lies one base away.

The library was produced with the immunoSEQ multiplex PCR assay. A mixture of 60 forward primers for TCR Vbeta segments and 13 reverse primers for TCR Jbeta segments was used in the multiplex PCR. The CDR3 region of rearranged TCR beta genes was amplified from genomic DNA with a multiplex PCR assay. The Illumina HiSeq System was used to sequence the amplified TCR beta libraries as 87-base-pair reads. The original methods were these. In a later analysis, approximately 74 million unique TCR beta chains were counted across the approximately 620 repertoires, and approximately 11 million of these chains were shared by at least two donors. Raw reads were error-corrected and collapsed into unique sequences with a nearest-neighbor algorithm that merged closely related sequences to remove PCR and sequencing errors. To assign V, D and J gene segments, CDR3 sequences were aligned to IMGT reference sequences. For a sequence to be retained, a match of at least six nucleotides to both a V gene segment and a J gene segment was required. Rearrangements were called productive when the CDR3 lacked stop codons and stayed in frame with V and J; all others were non-productive. CDR3 was defined by IMGT convention, running from the second conserved V-encoded cysteine to the conserved J-encoded phenylalanine. In an earlier analysis of around 570 of the donors, sequences lacking an unambiguous match to a single V gene segment were excluded. In an earlier analysis of a few hundred of the donors, V segments were called functional above 56.7% productive rearrangements and were called segregating when the between-donor standard deviation exceeded 5%. A statistical classification framework was built to diagnose cytomegalovirus status from the catalog of TCR beta chain sequences. In a later analysis, V and J genes were assigned by comparing TCR nucleotide sequences against IMGT/GENE-DB human TR gene sequences. In a later analysis, CDR3 sequences and most-parsimonious VDJ recombination scenarios were assigned using the TCRdist pipeline. In a later analysis, every TCR beta chain was defined by the combination of its CDR3 amino acid sequence and its V-gene family, and reads without a unique V-gene family were dropped. To address suspected cross-contamination and a sequencing artifact, a later analysis removed over 500 highly shared, low-generation-probability nucleotide sequences. In a later analysis, a clonal expansion index was calculated for each public chain from normalized within-repertoire ranks of inferred template counts. A later analysis computed generation probabilities with a VDJ recombination model fitted to out-of-frame rearrangements, and checked the results against IGoR. A later analysis scored TCR-TCR, TCR-HLA and TCR-CMV co-occurrence with hypergeometric tests, applying a repertoire-size bias correction to TCR pairs. A later analysis estimated false discovery rates by permuting HLA or CMV assignments 20 times. In a later analysis, co-occurring TCRs were grouped using DBSCAN, with TCRdist sequence similarity added in when clustering inside HLA-allele-positive subsets. Repertoires with fewer than 30,000 or more than 120,000 public chains, plus five repertoires with anomalous nucleotide sharing, were excluded from co-occurrence clustering. TCRdb obtained this table from immuneACCESS and retained in-frame rearrangements with V and J assigned. These tables miss some clones; where compared with another copy, unresolved V genes account for less than half of the shortfall, and the remainder is unexplained. V and J calls plus clone size are reproduced from that table; the DNA served to infer D and trimming. Counted in this sample were about 130,000 clones; roughly a sixth of them appeared once. The top ten clonotypes cover about 3% of the sample.

The cohort was made up of 650 to 700 healthy bone marrow donors. All cohort members were sampled while nominally healthy, although unrecorded immune exposures were likely present. The donor tested CMV seropositive, placing the donor among the 250 to 300 seropositive members of the cohort. Each donor provided a peripheral blood sample, and peripheral blood mononuclear cells were used for TCR beta sequencing. The Qiagen DNeasy Blood Extraction Kit was used to extract genomic DNA from the blood cell samples. Points the paper makes about the study in general: Most TCR sequences were seen in very few donors, while some public TCRs were found in many individuals. A further reported finding was that TCR beta sequences accurately predicted the HLA-A and HLA-B alleles for most subjects in the first cohort. A later analysis reported that several top co-occurrence clusters appeared linked to parvovirus B19, influenza, CMV and Epstein-Barr virus. Most CMV-associated TCR beta chains appeared to be HLA-restricted in a later analysis, and the HLA associations seemed to be driven largely by CMV exposure. A cluster of highly shared sequence variants was judged likely to represent a technical artifact of the sequencing pipeline. In a later analysis, some 17,000 TCR beta sequences were associated with specific HLA alleles at a false discovery rate of 0.05. A later genetic analysis reported fewer N-insertions in productive TCRs among donors in an Asian-associated ancestry cluster than the roughly 700-donor mean. Because counts were too low, around 18 rarely observed V segments, including chromosome 9 orphons, were left out of the earlier analysis of 500 to 650 of the donors. Presence/absence analyses assumed roughly uniform sequencing depth across donors, an assumption that may not hold. In vitro tests confirmed that a few of the cytomegalovirus-associated TCR beta chains recognize cytomegalovirus antigens. Some IMGT-functional V segments, including TRBV6-2 and TRBV6-3, could not be distinguished by the 87-base-pair reads and were therefore excluded. According to a later analysis, TCR association rates differed among HLA loci, with DRB1 alleles showing the most associated TCRs and HLA-C alleles showing the fewest. V-gene and J-gene trimming of TCR beta chains was associated with a missense DCLRE1C variant in a later genetic analysis, and the association was replicated in an independent cohort. When HLA alleles, especially DR and DQ, strongly co-occurred, TCR associations were difficult to assign to individual alleles. A total of fewer than 200 TCR beta chains were listed by the study as associated with cytomegalovirus. The classifier was reported to diagnose cytomegalovirus status with high specificity and sensitivity in both the original and validation cohorts. A later analysis found that HLA-associated TCR beta chains were more clonally expanded and had lower generation probabilities than equally common non-associated chains. Immune exposure information for the cohort was limited to CMV serostatus. Because HLA typing was unavailable for some donors at each locus, only the typed subset was used in association tests. Linkage disequilibrium might explain the correlated functional status among segregating V segments, but an unknown experimental factor could not be excluded. Broadly in line with IMGT annotations, most TCR beta V segments showed up in productive rearrangements about 87% or about 30% of the time in an earlier analysis of 587 of the donors. In this cohort, only TCR beta chains were sequenced, and detectable features were limited by the absence of alpha or paired-chain data. The authors suggested that the approach could potentially be generalized to other disease states and immunological phenotypes.

CDR1 MNHNS and CDR2 SASEGT are derived from the germline V gene. At the junction V is shortened by 2 bases and J by 6 bases; bases outside the gene matches: 5. The CDR3 has 15 amino acids, counting the end cysteine and phenylalanine. Of the read, only the CDR3 DNA is kept; its 45 bases are in frame from base 1. The V gene is TRBV6-1 and the J gene is TRBJ1-2; TRBD1 fits 11 bases in the junction. The sequenced material came from PBMCs. The TCR was taken from a female donor in good health and CMV-seropositive. The DNA sequence follows: TGTGCCAGCAGTGAACCAGGACAGGGGGCGGATGGCTACACCTTC. Its coded protein is CASSEPGQGADGYTF.